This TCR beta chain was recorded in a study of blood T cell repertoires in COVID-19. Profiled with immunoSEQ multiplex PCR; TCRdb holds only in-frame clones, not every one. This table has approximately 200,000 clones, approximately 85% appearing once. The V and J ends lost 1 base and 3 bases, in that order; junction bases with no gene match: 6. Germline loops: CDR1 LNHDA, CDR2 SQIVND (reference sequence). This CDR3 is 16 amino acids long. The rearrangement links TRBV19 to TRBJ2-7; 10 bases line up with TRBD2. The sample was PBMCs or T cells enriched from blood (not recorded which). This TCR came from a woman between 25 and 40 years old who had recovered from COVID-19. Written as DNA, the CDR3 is TGTGCCAGTAGTATAGGCCGTCTAGCGGGAGTCTACGAGCAGTACTTC. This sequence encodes CASSIGRLAGVYEQYF.